The 31 T cell receptor beta chains below were found in one sample sequenced in a study of cytomegalovirus exposure and HLA in healthy donors. The PCR ran on 60 Vbeta and 13 Jbeta primers. Only in-frame clones appear in the TCRdb table, and some are missing; sequencing was by immunoSEQ multiplex PCR. This sample has about 57,000 clones, with more than 75% found just once. Sequencing was performed on PBMCs. The receptor set was obtained from a male donor in good health and CMV-seronegative.

The CDR3 nucleotides are TGCGCCAGCAGCTTGGCCGGCGGGGGCGGGTATAATGAAAAACTGTTTTTT. Translated: CASSLAGGGGYNEKLFF. The J gene is TRBJ1-4, the V gene TRBV5-1; possible D gene TRBD1, 6 bases. CDR3 size: 17 residues. CDR1 and CDR2 (germline): SGHRS, YFSETQ. Trimming left V 0 bases short and J 4 bases short, with 16 bases between.

The chain joins TRBV5-4 to TRBJ2-7, with D possibly TRBD1 on 5 matching bases. The CDR3 covers 13 residues. Germline V lookup: CDR1 SGHNT, CDR2 YYREEE (reference sequence). The V gene lost 5 bases and the J gene lost 5 bases, with 14 bases spanning the gap. CDR3 amino acids: CASRSDNRHEQYF. CDR3 coding DNA: TGTGCCAGCAGATCGGACAACCGCCACGAGCAGTACTTC. Supplemented by reference TRBV5-4 and TRBJ2-7, the full variable domain reads ETGVTQSPTHLIKTRGQQVTLRCSSQSGHNTVSWYQQALGQGPQFIFQYYREEENGRGNFPPRFSGLQFPNYSSELNVNALELDDSALYLCASRSDNRHEQYFGPGTRLTVT.

This clone came up once. The rearrangement uses TRBV4-1 and TRBJ2-3; tentative D call: TRBD2 (6 bases). Germline values: CDR1 MGHRA, CDR2 YSYEKL. Trimming removed 4 bases from V and 2 bases from J, with 13 bases in between. There are 15 residues in the CDR3. In DNA, the CDR3 is TGCGCCAGCAGCCCAATTGCGGGGTTCACAGATACGCAGTATTTT. The encoded protein is CASSPIAGFTDTQYF.

This chain connects TRBV9 to TRBJ2-3, with TRBD1 identical over 7 bases. From germline, CDR1 is SGDLS and CDR2 YYNGEE. The trim removed 4 bases at V and 5 bases at J, leaving 7 bases unmatched. CDR3 length: 14 amino acids. The CDR3 bases are TGTGCCAGCAGCCCCCGACAGGGAATAGATACGCAGTATTTT. Amino acid sequence: CASSPRQGIDTQYF.

This rearrangement joins TRBV6-5 to TRBJ1-2; D is unresolved. The CDR3 totals 15 residues. Trimming left V 1 base short and J 0 bases short, with 9 bases between. Germline CDR1 and CDR2: MNHEY and SVGAGI. Here the CDR3 DNA reads TGTGCCAGCAGTTACTTCGGGTTAGCTAACTATGGCTACACCTTC. This sequence encodes CASSYFGLANYGYTF.

The chain links TRBV7-2 to TRBJ1-1; D not resolved. The V and J ends lost 5 bases and 10 bases respectively, with 11 bases between them. CDR1 is SGHTA, CDR2 FQGNSA, per germline. There are 11 residues in the CDR3. The CDR3 nucleotides are TGTGCCAGCAGCATGGCCGGGAGAGCTTTCTTT. Translating gives CASSMAGRAFF.

The rearrangement uses TRBV29-1 and TRBJ2-7; TRBD1 matches 10 bases. This CDR3 contains 16 residues. The V segment lost 6 bases and the J segment 3 bases; nucleotides outside the gene matches: 14. From germline, CDR1 is SQVTM and CDR2 ANQGSEA. In DNA, the CDR3 is TGCAGCGTCATTCTACTCGGGACAGGGGACGGCTACGAGCAGTACTTC. This gives the protein CSVILLGTGDGYEQYF.

This clone came up a few times. The rearrangement uses TRBV25-1 and TRBJ2-2; a weak D match, TRBD1 (5 bases). V gave up 4 bases and J gave up 7 bases, with 7 bases separating them. CDR3 length: 12 amino acids. The germline CDR1 and CDR2 sequences are MGHDK and SYGVNS. CDR3 in amino acids: CASSVGVGELFF. The CDR3 bases are TGTGCCAGCAGTGTAGGGGTCGGGGAGCTGTTTTTT.

The rearrangement links TRBV13 to TRBJ1-6, with D maybe TRBD1 (5 bases). This CDR3 has 15 amino acids. V shed 7 bases and J shed 6 bases, with 16 bases lying between them. The germline V gene encodes CDR1 PRHDT and CDR2 FYEKMQ (reference sequence). CDR3 loop: CASTAGPTGNSPLHF. CDR3 DNA: TGTGCCAGCACCGCGGGGCCTACCGGTAATTCACCCCTCCACTTT.

This sequence joins TRBV7-3 and TRBJ1-1, with a possible D match to TRBD1 (5 bases). Looked up from germline, CDR1 is SGHTA and CDR2 is FQGTGA. With 0 bases removed from V and 10 bases from J, the gap between germline ends came to 12 bases. This CDR3 region has 13 residues. The CDR3 coding sequence is TGTGCCAGCAGCTTAACCTTGGGGGGTGGAGCTTTCTTT. Amino acids: CASSLTLGGGAFF.

The chain is built from TRBV30 and TRBJ1-1; maybe TRBD1 (5 bases). Per germline, CDR1 GTSNPN and CDR2 SVGIG (reference sequence). The CDR3 runs 17 residues. V was shortened by 0 bases and J by 3 bases, with 20 bases between the two germline ends. This chain's CDR3 is CAWSVGDSWGGHTEAFF. DNA for the CDR3: TGTGCCTGGAGTGTAGGGGACTCTTGGGGGGGACACACTGAAGCTTTCTTT.

DNA of the CDR3: TGTGCCAGCAGTTACTCCGCTAACTATGGCTACACCTTC. Protein sequence: CASSYSANYGYTF. The chain employs TRBV6-5 and TRBJ1-2; D call uncertain. Germline CDR1 reads MNHEY; CDR2 reads SVGAGI. CDR3 length: 13 amino acids. The V end lost 0 bases, the J end lost 0 bases, and 2 bases lay between the germline ends.

The V and J genes are TRBV6-5 and TRBJ1-1; 7 nucleotides match TRBD1. Germline CDR1 is MNHEY and CDR2 is SVGAGI. This CDR3 spans 14 amino acids. V lost 4 bases to trimming and J lost 2 bases; unmatched junction nucleotides: 4. CDR3 in DNA: TGTGCCAGCAGTTTCAGGGGGGTCAACACTGAAGCTTTCTTT. This encodes CASSFRGVNTEAFF.

This chain connects TRBV20-1 to TRBJ2-1; the D gene is possibly TRBD1 (5 bases). This CDR3 has 11 amino acids. The V gene's germline CDR1 is DFQATT and CDR2 SNEGSKA (reference sequence). Deletions cut 4 bases from V and 12 bases from J, with 13 bases between. The CDR3 is CSATRDRLQFF. Written as DNA, the CDR3 is TGCAGTGCTACTCGTGACAGACTGCAGTTCTTC.

This clone was found once. V gene TRBV13 combines with J gene TRBJ2-7; 7 bases line up with TRBD2. The V segment lost 4 bases and the J segment 0 bases; nucleotides outside the gene matches: 0. Germline V lookup: CDR1 PRHDT, CDR2 FYEKMQ (reference sequence). This CDR3 is built from 13 residues. CDR3 region: CASSSGGSYEQYF. The CDR3 nucleotides read TGTGCCAGCAGCTCGGGGGGCTCCTACGAGCAGTACTTC.

The J gene is TRBJ1-6, the V gene TRBV10-3, with TRBD1 matching 8 bases. The CDR3 consists of 18 residues. Germline CDR1 and CDR2: ENHRY and SYGVKD. V shed 3 bases, J shed 0 bases, and the junction held 7 bases outside the gene matches. This chain's CDR3 is CAISERQGLSSYNSPLHF. CDR3 coding DNA: TGTGCCATCAGTGAACGACAGGGGCTGAGCTCCTATAATTCACCCCTCCACTTT.

V gene TRBV18 combines with J gene TRBJ1-6; TRBD1 matches at 8 bases. The CDR3 runs to 15 residues. Per germline, CDR1 KGHSH and CDR2 LQKENI. J was trimmed by 11 bases and V by 3 bases; bases with no gene match: 9. The DNA for the CDR3 is TGTGCCAGCTCACCCCCAGGACAGGGACGGGCACCCCTCCACTTT. Amino acid sequence: CASSPPGQGRAPLHF.

This chain joins TRBV7-2 and TRBJ2-3, with no clear D. Germline loops: CDR1 SGHTA, CDR2 FQGNSA. CDR3 length equals 16 residues. V lost 2 bases, J lost 0 bases, and 12 bases lay in between. In nucleotides, the CDR3 is TGTGCCAGCAGCTTAAACTCGCCAGCGAGCACAGATACGCAGTATTTT. This translates into CASSLNSPASTDTQYF.

This clone was found a few times. V usage is TRBV25-1 and J usage is TRBJ1-3; D might be TRBD1 (6 bases). Trimming removed 5 bases from V and 4 bases from J, with 12 bases in between. The CDR3 is 14 residues long. CDR1 and CDR2 from the germline V gene are MGHDK and SYGVNS. The CDR3 spells CASSPRDIGNTIYF. The CDR3 DNA is TGTGCCAGCAGTCCGAGGGACATCGGAAACACCATATATTTT.

This chain connects TRBV19 to TRBJ1-5; possible D gene TRBD1, 5 bases. The CDR3 has 14 residues. The V and J ends lost 4 bases and 4 bases respectively, with 11 bases between them. The V gene's germline CDR1 is LNHDA and CDR2 SQIVND (reference sequence). The CDR3, as DNA: TGTGCCAGTAGTAGGGCAAGGGGTAATCAGCCCCAGCATTTT. Translated, it gives CASSRARGNQPQHF. The full variable domain, with the rest looked up from reference TRBV19 and TRBJ1-5, is DGGITQSPKYLFRKEGQNVTLSCEQNLNHDAMYWYRQDPGQGLRLIYYSQIVNDFQKGDIAEGYSVSREKKESFPLTVTSAQKNPTAFYLCASSRARGNQPQHFGDGTRLSIL.

The rearrangement joins TRBV15 to TRBJ2-1; 7 nucleotides agree with TRBD1. Germline loops: CDR1 LNHNV, CDR2 YYDKDF (reference sequence). The CDR3 length is 16 residues. The V segment lost 0 bases and the J segment 1 base; nucleotides outside the gene matches: 3. The CDR3 nucleotides read TGTGCCACCAGCAGAGAGACAGGGCCGTCCTACAATGAGCAGTTCTTC. Protein product: CATSRETGPSYNEQFF.

The CDR3: CASSPGQGIYGYTF. The CDR3 DNA sequence: TGCGCCAGCAGCCCGGGGCAGGGGATCTATGGCTACACCTTC. The chain recombines TRBV4-3 with TRBJ1-2; the D gene is possibly TRBD1 (6 bases). Germline CDR1 and CDR2: LGHNA and YSLEER. The CDR3 has 14 residues. V dropped 4 bases and J dropped 4 bases, with 13 bases sitting between them.

DNA for the CDR3: TGTGCCTGGAGTGTAGCGGGGGGAGAGACCCAGTACTTC. The encoded protein is CAWSVAGGETQYF. V gene TRBV30 combines with J gene TRBJ2-5; 9 positions agree with TRBD2. Unmatched junction bases numbered 0, after V lost 0 bases and J lost 4 bases. The CDR3 runs to 13 residues. Germline values: CDR1 GTSNPN, CDR2 SVGIG (reference sequence).

The chain is built from TRBV27 and TRBJ1-1, with TRBD1 matching 10 bases. The CDR3 is made up of 14 amino acids. V trimming: 5 bases; J trimming: 4 bases; junction bases outside the gene matches: 4. Germline V CDR1 and CDR2: MNHEY, SMNVEV (reference sequence). DNA of the CDR3: TGTGCCAGCAGTACCAGGACAGGGGGCACTGAAGCTTTCTTT. Encoded protein: CASSTRTGGTEAFF.

The V call is TRBV2, the J call TRBJ2-5; TRBD2 aligns across 8 bases. CDR3 length: 14 amino acids. CDR1 is SNHLY, CDR2 FYNNEI, per germline. Trimming cost V 9 bases and J 4 bases; bases outside gene matches: 10. For the CDR3, the DNA is TGTGCCAGTCGGGAGCGGGGGCCAAGAGAGACCCAGTACTTC. It is translated as CASRERGPRETQYF.

CDR3 sequence (DNA): TGTGCCAGCAGCTGGGCCGGGGAAAGCACAGATACGCAGTATTTT. Its protein is CASSWAGESTDTQYF. The rearrangement links TRBV7-2 to TRBJ2-3, with D maybe TRBD2 (5 bases). The CDR3 sequence is 15 residues long. V lost 4 bases and J lost 0, with 11 bases in between. Germline CDR1 SGHTA, CDR2 FQGNSA.

The chain recombines TRBV27 with TRBJ2-7, with 11 positions matching TRBD2. Germline-derived CDR1 and CDR2 are MNHEY and SMNVEV (reference sequence). The CDR3 contains 21 residues. V was pared by 0 bases and J by 7 bases, with 23 bases of the junction left unmatched. The CDR3 region is CASSLSPTGAPFTSGGGEQYF. For the CDR3, the DNA is TGTGCCAGCAGTTTATCCCCGACAGGGGCCCCATTTACTAGCGGGGGCGGGGAGCAGTACTTC.

The rearrangement links TRBV7-9 to TRBJ2-5; 9 bases map to TRBD2. The germline V gene has CDR1 SEHNR and CDR2 FQNEAQ (reference sequence). Trimming took 3 bases from V and 3 from J; bases not matched to a gene: 5. The length of the CDR3 is 15 residues. CDR3 amino acids: CASSLISGGKETQYF. In DNA, the CDR3 is TGTGCCAGCAGCTTGATTAGCGGGGGAAAAGAGACCCAGTACTTC. Variable domain in full (rest from reference TRBV7-9 and TRBJ2-5): DTGVSQNPRHKITKRGQNVTFRCDPISEHNRLYWYRQTLGQGPEFLTYFQNEAQLEKSRLLSDRFSAERPKGSFSTLEIQRTEQGDSAMYLCASSLISGGKETQYFGPGTRLLVL.

The chain has TRBV11-2 and TRBJ2-7; D is uncertain. V was pared by 3 bases and J by 2 bases, with 11 bases between. Germline V gene sequence: CDR1 SGHAT, CDR2 FQNNGV. The CDR3 is 14 amino acids. CDR3 protein: CASSFGPPPYEQYF. The CDR3 DNA reads TGTGCCAGCAGCTTCGGTCCCCCACCCTACGAGCAGTACTTC.

This chain connects TRBV6-6 to TRBJ1-4, with 7 nucleotides matching TRBD1. CDR1 and CDR2 (germline): MNHNY, SVGAGI (reference sequence). The CDR3 loop spans 14 amino acids. The V gene end was trimmed by 2 bases and the J gene end by 5 bases; junction bases not matched to a gene: 2. CDR3 residues: CASSYRDRNEKLFF. The CDR3 coding sequence is TGTGCCAGCAGTTACCGGGACAGAAATGAAAAACTGTTTTTT.

The genes are TRBV13 and TRBJ2-5; TRBD2 matches 11 bases. V shed 6 bases, J shed 4 bases, and the junction held 7 bases outside the gene matches. The length of the CDR3 is 15 residues. Per the germline V gene, CDR1 is PRHDT and CDR2 is FYEKMQ (reference sequence). The CDR3, as DNA: TGTGCCAGCAGTCAGCTAGCGGGGGGCGGAGAGACCCAGTACTTC. The encoded protein is CASSQLAGGGETQYF.